What follows are 10 T cell receptor beta chains derived from one specimen sequenced in a study of blood T cell repertoires in COVID-19. Data came from immunoSEQ multiplex PCR; TCRdb stores just in-frame clones and leaves some out. The sample lists roughly 280,000 clones; 75% to 90% were seen once. The sequenced sample consisted of peripheral blood. The receptors shown here come from a man aged 50-60 years with acute or convalescent COVID-19.

The chain uses TRBV7-5 and TRBJ1-2; the table's D call TRBD1 went unverified against the DNA. TRBV7-5 represents a pseudogene. The CDR3 runs to 15 residues. CDR3 bases: TGTGCCAGAAGCGGTCAGGGGTTGGGCAACTATGGCTACACCTTC. Protein sequence: CARSGQGLGNYGYTF.

The V call is TRBV7-3, the J call TRBJ1-1; weak D call: TRBD1 (6 bases). The CDR3 runs to 13 residues. From germline, CDR1 is SGHTA and CDR2 FQGTGA. Trimming stripped 6 bases from V and 8 bases from J, with 16 bases between. CDR3 in amino acids: CASSPNPGTEAFF. CDR3 DNA sequence: TGTGCCAGCAGTCCAAACCCCGGGACAGAAGCTTTCTTT.

This sequence joins TRBV12-3 or TRBV12-4 and TRBJ2-5; 9 bases match TRBD2. V trimming: 5 bases; J trimming: 4 bases; junction bases outside the gene matches: 2. The CDR3 covers 13 residues. The CDR3 nucleotides read TGTGCCAGCAGTACAGCGGGGGGAGAGACCCAGTACTTC. It specifies CASSTAGGETQYF.

This clone was counted between two and nine times. The chain carries TRBV19 and TRBJ1-2, with a tentative D call TRBD1 (5 bases). The CDR3 has 12 amino acids. Germline V gene lookup returns CDR1 LNHDA and CDR2 SQIVND (reference sequence). V lost 5 bases, J lost 8 bases, and 12 bases lay in between. In nucleotides, the CDR3 is TGTGCCAGTAGTCTACTCCGGGGGGGCTACACCTTC. Its translation is CASSLLRGGYTF.

This chain links TRBV2 with TRBJ1-2; TRBD1 matches 9 bases. The CDR3 is 14 residues long. V lost 8 bases and J lost 5; bases outside the gene matches: 9. CDR1 and CDR2 (germline): SNHLY, FYNNEI. The CDR3 spells CASRRSTGGYGYTF. The CDR3 DNA follows: TGTGCCAGCCGCAGATCGACAGGGGGATATGGCTACACCTTC.

The chain couples TRBV7-8 to TRBJ2-5, with D tentatively TRBD1 (6 bases). The CDR3 is 14 residues long. The germline V gene has CDR1 SGHVS and CDR2 FQNEAQ. The V end lost 10 bases, the J end lost 5 bases, and 20 bases lay between the germline ends. CDR3 sequence reads: CATDPRRQGETQYF. The CDR3 DNA sequence: TGTGCCACCGATCCGCGGAGGCAGGGGGAGACCCAGTACTTC. Combining the CDR3 with reference TRBV7-8 and TRBJ2-5 gives the whole variable domain GAGVSQSPRYKVAKRGQDVALRCDPISGHVSLFWYQQALGQGPEFLTYFQNEAQLDKSGLPSDRFFAERPEGSVSTLKIQRTQQEDSAVYLCATDPRRQGETQYFGPGTRLLVL.

This clone was counted a few times. V is TRBV2 and J is TRBJ1-1; D not resolved. This CDR3 contains 11 residues. V lost 2 bases, J lost 11 bases, and 9 bases lay in between. Germline V lookup: CDR1 SNHLY, CDR2 FYNNEI. The CDR3 sequence: CASSERVFAFF. DNA of the CDR3: TGTGCCAGCAGTGAAAGAGTTTTTGCTTTCTTT.

This chain connects TRBV3-1 (or the pseudogene TRBV3-2) to TRBJ2-2; D might be TRBD1 (5 bases). Germline V gene sequence: CDR1 LGHDT, CDR2 YNNKEL (reference sequence). Trimming took 4 bases from V and 2 from J, leaving 17 bases between them. The CDR3 loop spans 17 amino acids. The DNA of the CDR3 is TGTGCCAGCAGCCCTCCTTATTGGCAGGGTAACACCGGGGAGCTGTTTTTT. It translates to CASSPPYWQGNTGELFF.

This clone was observed once. The gene calls are TRBV10-3 and TRBJ1-1, with TRBD1 matching 8 bases. The J segment lost 5 bases and the V segment lost 0 bases, leaving 2 bases of the junction unmatched. Germline V lookup: CDR1 ENHRY, CDR2 SYGVKD. The CDR3 covers 14 residues. The CDR3 nucleotides read TGTGCCATCAGTGAGTCGACAGGGGTGACTGAAGCTTTCTTT. It codes for CAISESTGVTEAFF.

The rearrangement uses TRBV9 and TRBJ1-6; 7 nucleotides agree with TRBD1. The CDR3 runs 13 residues. Looked up from germline, CDR1 is SGDLS and CDR2 is YYNGEE. The junction had 2 bases not matched to a gene; V was cut back by 2 bases and J by 9 bases. CDR3 residues: CASSVPGGSPLHF. The DNA for the CDR3 is TGTGCCAGCAGCGTCCCAGGGGGTTCACCCCTCCACTTT.